This passage covers 15 T cell receptor beta chains from one sample sequenced in a study of vaccination effects on CD4 cells after COVID-19. Using immunoSEQ multiplex PCR, the repertoire was profiled, and TCRdb retains in-frame clones only, with some absent. The sample has about 43,000 clones, around three quarters seen once; the top ten hold 10% to 11%. Viral peptide pool expansion of antigen-specific CD4+ T cells preceded sequencing in the ViraFEST assay. The authors isolated CD4+ T cells after approximately 9 days of culture. Vaccine recipients, nucleocapsid antibody negative, had no prior SARS-CoV-2 infection. For these receptors, no antigen is known. Sample: CD4+ T cells from PBMCs cultured with SARS-CoV-2 spike peptides, taken before COVID-19 vaccination. The receptors here all came from a human donor who received a COVID-19 vaccine.

This chain uses TRBV3-1 (or the pseudogene TRBV3-2) with TRBJ2-1, with D perhaps being TRBD1 or TRBD2 (6 bases each). This CDR3 region has 18 residues. V was pared by 1 base and J by 8 bases, with 24 bases between. Germline V CDR1 and CDR2: LGHDT, YNNKEL (reference sequence). The CDR3 protein is CASSQVLQGTGQGDEQFF. CDR3 bases: TGTGCCAGCAGCCAAGTTTTGCAGGGGACTGGTCAGGGTGATGAGCAGTTCTTC.

J is TRBJ1-6 and V is TRBV10-2; D remains unclear. Germline V lookup: CDR1 WSHSY, CDR2 SAAADI. V lost 4 bases, J lost 8 bases, and 12 bases lay in between. This CDR3 has 14 residues. For the CDR3, the DNA is TGCGCCAGCAGTGCGAATACGGATCATTCACCCCTCCACTTT. It codes for CASSANTDHSPLHF.

This clone has only a few counts. The chain joins TRBV30 to TRBJ1-4; no firm D call. The CDR3 spans 11 residues. Germline CDR1 and CDR2: GTSNPN and SVGIG (reference sequence). V dropped 3 bases and J dropped 7 bases, with 6 bases sitting between them. The CDR3 here is CAWRWGEKLFF. Written as DNA, the CDR3 is TGTGCCTGGAGATGGGGTGAAAAACTGTTTTTT.

This rearrangement joins TRBV5-1 to TRBJ2-2, with 7 bases identical to TRBD1. V lost 2 bases to trimming and J lost 6 bases; unmatched junction nucleotides: 4. The CDR3 length is 14 residues. Germline assignment: CDR1 SGHRS and CDR2 YFSETQ. The CDR3 nucleotides read TGCGCCAGCAGCTTCGAGGGGGCGTCCGGGGAGCTGTTTTTT. The encoded protein is CASSFEGASGELFF.

The CDR3 DNA reads as TGCGCCAGCAGCTTAGGGGTACAGGGAACCGGGGAGCTGTTTTTT. This sequence encodes CASSLGVQGTGELFF. V usage is TRBV5-1 and J usage is TRBJ2-2; maybe TRBD1 (6 bases). The germline V and J ends were trimmed by 2 bases and 5 bases, with 13 bases remaining between them. Germline CDR1 is SGHRS and CDR2 is YFSETQ. The CDR3 extends over 15 amino acids. Using reference TRBV5-1 and TRBJ2-2 for the parts outside the CDR3, the full variable domain is KAGVTQTPRYLIKTRGQQVTLSCSPISGHRSVSWYQQTPGQGLQFLFEYFSETQRNKGNFPGRFSGRQFSNSRSEMNVSTLELGDSALYLCASSLGVQGTGELFFGEGSRLTVL.

The genes are TRBV12-3 or TRBV12-4 and TRBJ1-2; D remains unclear. V was cut by 0 bases and J by 7 bases, with 9 bases left in between. This CDR3 is built from 13 residues. CDR3 loop: CASSLARASGYTF. The CDR3 region has the DNA TGTGCCAGCAGTTTAGCTAGGGCCTCTGGCTACACCTTC.

The chain uses TRBV18 and TRBJ1-4, with a possible D match to TRBD1 (5 bases). CDR1 and CDR2 (germline): KGHSH, LQKENI. The CDR3 is made up of 17 amino acids. Trimming left V 3 bases short and J 0 bases short, with 14 bases between. CDR3 bases: TGTGCCAGCTCACCCGTCACAGGCGCCTCAACTAATGAAAAACTGTTTTTT. This sequence encodes CASSPVTGASTNEKLFF.

This clone was counted once. V and J are TRBV2 and TRBJ2-3; D is unclear. The germline CDR1 and CDR2 sequences are SNHLY and FYNNEI. V was cut by 6 bases and J by 0 bases, with 10 bases left in between. CDR3 length equals 14 residues. The CDR3 bases are TGTGCCAGCAGGCTGACTTCTAGCACAGATACGCAGTATTTT. Encoded protein: CASRLTSSTDTQYF.

This chain joins TRBV9 and TRBJ2-2; no reliable D call. This CDR3 is built from 15 residues. Trimming removed 3 bases from V and 1 base from J, with 10 bases in between. Germline CDR1 SGDLS, CDR2 YYNGEE. CDR3 residues: CASSAVGLNTGELFF. The DNA for the CDR3 is TGTGCCAGCAGCGCCGTAGGGCTGAACACCGGGGAGCTGTTTTTT.

The rearrangement links TRBV10-1 to TRBJ2-3; TRBD1 agrees at 9 bases. In germline, CDR1 is WNHNN, CDR2 SYGVQD (reference sequence). The CDR3 covers 13 residues. V was pared by 0 bases and J by 9 bases, with 1 base of the junction left unmatched. For the CDR3, the DNA is TGCGCCAGCAGTGAGTCGGGACAGGGCACGCAGTATTTT. Protein sequence: CASSESGQGTQYF.

This chain joins TRBV28 and TRBJ2-2, with 13 nucleotides matching TRBD2. CDR1 and CDR2 from the germline V gene are MDHEN and SYDVKM. This CDR3 is 17 amino acids long. Trimming at V came to 3 bases and at J to 4 bases, leaving 5 bases not matched to a gene. This CDR3 is CASSFRTSGGRTGELFF. CDR3 DNA: TGTGCCAGCAGTTTTCGGACTAGCGGGGGCCGCACCGGGGAGCTGTTTTTT. The entire variable domain, with the rest obtained from reference TRBV28 and TRBJ2-2, is as follows: DVKVTQSSRYLVKRTGEKVFLECVQDMDHENMFWYRQDPGLGLRLIYFSYDVKMKEKGDIPEGYSVSREKKERFSLILESASTNQTSMYLCASSFRTSGGRTGELFFGEGSRLTVL.

This clone has more than one count but fewer than ten. The chain uses TRBV6-4 and TRBJ1-1, with TRBD1 matching 9 bases. CDR1 is MRHNA and CDR2 is SNTAGT in the germline V gene. This CDR3 is 15 amino acids long. With V trimmed by 3 bases and J by 3 bases, 5 bases remained unmatched. DNA of the CDR3: TGTGCCAGCAGTGAGGGACAGGGACTCTACACTGAAGCTTTCTTT. Translation gives CASSEGQGLYTEAFF.

The V call is TRBV18, the J call TRBJ2-1, with TRBD2 matching 9 bases. CDR1 KGHSH and CDR2 LQKENI come from the germline V gene. The CDR3 has 15 residues. The J segment lost 10 bases and the V segment lost 5 bases, leaving 12 bases of the junction unmatched. The CDR3: CASSRKAGGFAEQFF. Here the CDR3 DNA reads TGTGCCAGCTCAAGGAAGGCGGGGGGGTTCGCGGAGCAGTTCTTC.

The chain is built from TRBV6-2 or TRBV6-3 and TRBJ2-2, with 8 bases aligning to TRBD1. J was trimmed by 4 bases and V by 0 bases; bases with no gene match: 7. This CDR3 has 17 amino acids. The germline CDR1 and CDR2 sequences are MNHEY and SVGEGT. CDR3 protein: CASSYSDRVSSTGELFF. CDR3 nucleotides: TGTGCCAGCAGTTACTCGGACAGGGTTTCTTCCACCGGGGAGCTGTTTTTT.

V is TRBV4-1 and J is TRBJ2-1; TRBD1 is a possible D gene (6 bases). Per germline, CDR1 MGHRA and CDR2 YSYEKL. The CDR3 extends over 14 amino acids. Trimming pared 5 bases from V and 4 bases from J, leaving 12 bases between. The CDR3 loop reads CASSVKQGYNEQFF. The DNA for the CDR3 is TGCGCCAGCAGCGTAAAACAGGGTTACAATGAGCAGTTCTTC.